This T cell receptor (beta chain) derives from a study of graft-versus-host responses after intestinal transplantation. To note about this clone: Its antigen is still unknown.

Sequencing used immunoSEQ multiplex PCR; TCRdb keeps in-frame clones, though not all of them. The sample contains some 110,000 clones, roughly 87% of which appear only once. The sequences come from unstimulated CD4+ T cells sorted from spleen or lymph node cells, collected before intestinal transplant. This TCR derives from a human donor who received an intestinal transplant.

The CDR3 loop is CASSIREYTEAFF. The CDR3, as DNA: TGTGCCAGTAGTATCAGGGAGTACACTGAAGCTTTCTTT. The gene calls are TRBV19 and TRBJ1-1; tentative D call: TRBD1 (5 bases). Trimming removed 3 bases at V and 3 bases at J, with 8 bases between. Germline values: CDR1 LNHDA, CDR2 SQIVND (reference sequence). The CDR3 contains 13 residues.